These 2 T cell receptor beta chains were sequenced from one sample in a study of OX40 agonist ivuxolimab in advanced cancers. Measured with immunoSEQ multiplex PCR; TCRdb has only the in-frame clones, and not every one. Of about 21,000 clones in the sample, about 90% are singletons; the top ten hold 16%. The input for sequencing was CD4+ or CD8+ T cells sorted from blood, taken in a trial of the OX40 agonist ivuxolimab. These receptors were collected from an adult with an advanced solid tumor such as melanoma, head and neck, liver or kidney cancer.

The V call is TRBV27, the J call TRBJ2-3; tentatively, D is TRBD1 (6 bases). V dropped 5 bases and J dropped 0 bases, with 9 bases sitting between them. The CDR3 has 14 residues. Looked up from germline, CDR1 is MNHEY and CDR2 is SMNVEV (reference sequence). The CDR3 bases are TGTGCCAGCAGTCCAGGGGACAGCACAGATACGCAGTATTTT. Translated, it gives CASSPGDSTDTQYF.

In regard to this clone: A junction end diverges from the germline sequence, so it may reflect a read error. The chain is built from TRBV9 and TRBJ1-1; D call uncertain. This CDR3 comprises 12 residues. Germline V lookup: CDR1 SGDLS, CDR2 YYNGEE. The CDR3 region has the DNA TGTACCAGCAGCGTAGACCGAAATGAAGCTTTCTTT. Its protein is CTSSVDRNEAFF.